This TCR beta chain was captured in a study of blood T cell repertoires in COVID-19. Across the study: T cells, B-cell-depleted T cells, or PBMCs supplied cDNA or gDNA.

The CDR3 consists of 15 residues. The V end lost 3 bases, the J end lost 4 bases, and 13 bases lay between the germline ends. Germline V gene sequence: CDR1 SGDLS, CDR2 YYNGEE. Original processing methods: Reference gene primers were amplified, and this amplification served to estimate nucleated cell counts. Here immunoSEQ multiplex PCR was the method, and the copy in TCRdb shows in-frame clones only, minus some. V, J and clone size are taken as reported in that table, and D and trimming were inferred from the DNA itself. The data contain hundreds of thousands of clones, approximately 84% of them singletons. Which cohort a participant joined came from the clinical history participants gave.

The sequencing sample was made of PBMCs or T cells enriched from blood (not recorded which). This chain links TRBV9 with TRBJ2-2; TRBD1 is a possible D gene (6 bases). The TCR sequence derives from a woman in her twenties or thirties who had recovered from COVID-19. CDR3 DNA sequence: TGTGCCAGCAGCGGGGGGCTAGGCGGCACCGGGGAGCTGTTTTTT. This encodes CASSGGLGGTGELFF.